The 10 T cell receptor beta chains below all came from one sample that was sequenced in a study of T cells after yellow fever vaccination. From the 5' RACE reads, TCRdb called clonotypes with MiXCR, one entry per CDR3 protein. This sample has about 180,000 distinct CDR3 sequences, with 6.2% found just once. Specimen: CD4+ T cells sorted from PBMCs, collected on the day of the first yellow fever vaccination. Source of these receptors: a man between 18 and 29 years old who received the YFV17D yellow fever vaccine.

CDR3 nucleotides: TGTGCCAGCAGTTCGGGTTCCGCATGGTCTGGAAACACCATATATTTT. Translated: CASSSGSAWSGNTIYF. V usage is TRBV28 and J usage is TRBJ1-3, with D unclear. V was clipped by 4 bases and J by 1 base, with 14 bases between them. Germline CDR1 is MDHEN and CDR2 is SYDVKM. This CDR3 spans 16 amino acids.

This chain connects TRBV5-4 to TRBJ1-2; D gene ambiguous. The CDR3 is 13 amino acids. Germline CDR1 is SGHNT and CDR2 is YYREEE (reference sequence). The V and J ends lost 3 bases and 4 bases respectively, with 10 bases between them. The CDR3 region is CASSSRSSYGYTF. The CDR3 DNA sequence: TGTGCCAGCAGCTCGCGGTCAAGCTATGGCTACACCTTC.

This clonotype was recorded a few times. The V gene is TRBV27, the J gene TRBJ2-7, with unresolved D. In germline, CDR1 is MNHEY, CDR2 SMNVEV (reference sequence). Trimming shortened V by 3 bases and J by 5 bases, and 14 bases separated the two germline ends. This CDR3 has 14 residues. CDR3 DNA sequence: TGTGCCAGCAGTTTTAGGCCTAACCGGGACGAGCAGTACTTC. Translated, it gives CASSFRPNRDEQYF.

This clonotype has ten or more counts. The CDR3 DNA reads TGCGCCAGCAGCAGGGGGCCCGGCAATCAGCCCCAGCATTTT. This encodes CASSRGPGNQPQHF. The chain combines TRBV4-3 with TRBJ1-5; TRBD1 matches at 7 bases. The V segment lost 5 bases and the J segment 2 bases; nucleotides outside the gene matches: 3. The CDR3 spans 14 residues. Germline V gene lookup returns CDR1 LGHNA and CDR2 YSLEER.

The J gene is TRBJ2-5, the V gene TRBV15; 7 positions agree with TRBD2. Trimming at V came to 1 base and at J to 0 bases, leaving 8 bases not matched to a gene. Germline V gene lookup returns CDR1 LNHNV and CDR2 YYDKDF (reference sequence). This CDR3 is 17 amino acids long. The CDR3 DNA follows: TGTGCCACCAGCAGAGTCAGCGGGGCGACATACCAAGAGACCCAGTACTTC. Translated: CATSRVSGATYQETQYF.

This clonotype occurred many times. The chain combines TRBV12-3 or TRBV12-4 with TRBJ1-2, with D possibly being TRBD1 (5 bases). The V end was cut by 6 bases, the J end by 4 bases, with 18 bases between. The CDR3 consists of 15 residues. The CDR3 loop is CASSPSGTASYGYTF. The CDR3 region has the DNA TGTGCCAGCAGCCCGTCTGGGACGGCTTCCTATGGCTACACCTTC.

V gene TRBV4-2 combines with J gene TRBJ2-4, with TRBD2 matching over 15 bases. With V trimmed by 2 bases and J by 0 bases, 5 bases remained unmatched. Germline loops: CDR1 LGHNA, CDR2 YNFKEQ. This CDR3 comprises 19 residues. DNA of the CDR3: TGTGCCAGCAGCCAACTGGGACTAGCGGGGGGAATAGCCAAAAACATTCAGTACTTC. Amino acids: CASSQLGLAGGIAKNIQYF.

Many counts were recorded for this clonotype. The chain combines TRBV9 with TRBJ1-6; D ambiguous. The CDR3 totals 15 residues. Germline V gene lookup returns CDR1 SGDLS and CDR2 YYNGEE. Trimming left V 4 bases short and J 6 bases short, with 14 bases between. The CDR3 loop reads CASSPSRRANSPLHF. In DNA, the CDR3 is TGTGCCAGCAGCCCATCCAGGAGGGCTAATTCACCCCTCCACTTT.

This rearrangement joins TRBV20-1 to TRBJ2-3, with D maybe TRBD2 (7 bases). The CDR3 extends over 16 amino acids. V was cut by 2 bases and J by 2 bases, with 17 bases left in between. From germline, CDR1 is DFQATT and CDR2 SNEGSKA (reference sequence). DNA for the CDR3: TGCAGTGCTAGAACTACGGGGGGCTTTAACACAGATACGCAGTATTTT. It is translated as CSARTTGGFNTDTQYF.

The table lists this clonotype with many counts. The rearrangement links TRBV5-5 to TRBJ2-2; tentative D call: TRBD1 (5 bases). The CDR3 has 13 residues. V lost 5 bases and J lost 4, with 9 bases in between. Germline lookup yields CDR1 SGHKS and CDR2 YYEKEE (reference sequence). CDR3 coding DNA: TGTGCCAGCAGACAGGTCGGCACCGGGGAGCTGTTTTTT. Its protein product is CASRQVGTGELFF.